These 4 T cell receptor beta chains were all obtained from the same sample, sequenced in a study of Graves' ophthalmopathy and Graves' hyperthyroidism. Beta-chain TCR CDR3 regions were amplified from RNA transcripts. HTBI primers primed a first-round RT-PCR, and a second-round multiplex PCR followed. TCRdb fed the multiplex PCR reads into MiXCR, producing one record per CDR3 protein. The sample contains roughly 1.1 million distinct CDR3 sequences, about 36% of which appear only once. Sequencing was carried out using peripheral blood or thyroid tissue (not recorded which). The receptors shown here come from an adult man with Graves' hyperthyroidism.

Only a few counts were recorded for this clonotype. The chain links TRBV20-1 to TRBJ2-7; 12 nucleotides align to TRBD2. V was pared by 1 base and J by 4 bases, with 8 bases of the junction left unmatched. The length of the CDR3 is 16 residues. Germline V gene lookup returns CDR1 DFQATT and CDR2 SNEGSKA (reference sequence). CDR3 nucleotides: TGCAGTGCTAGAGCCCCGGGACTAGCGGGCATGTACGAGCAGTACTTC. Its translation is CSARAPGLAGMYEQYF.

With respect to this clonotype: With a much larger clone just one base away, this may be a read error. The chain joins TRBV19 to TRBJ2-5; 7 bases align to TRBD2. CDR3 length: 15 amino acids. V gave up 5 bases and J gave up 5 bases; unmatched junction bases: 11. The germline V gene encodes CDR1 LNHDA and CDR2 SQIVND (reference sequence). CDR3 loop: CASSSGLEGDETQYF. As DNA, the CDR3 is TGTGCCAGTAGTTCAGGACTAGAGGGAGATGAGACCCAGTACTTC.

This clonotype was detected many times. This may be a read error: a much more frequent sequence differs by one nucleotide. The chain recombines TRBV6-6 with TRBJ2-7; D remains unclear. Germline V lookup: CDR1 MNHNY, CDR2 SVGAGI (reference sequence). The CDR3 length is 11 residues. For the CDR3, the DNA is TGTGCCAGCACCTCCTCCCACGAGCAGTACTTC. Its protein is CASTSSHEQYF.

V usage is TRBV7-9 and J usage is TRBJ2-1; 12 bases are a match to TRBD2. The ends lost 2 bases at V and 9 bases at J; junction bases unmatched: 2. The CDR3 extends over 14 amino acids. Germline V gives CDR1 SEHNR, CDR2 FQNEAQ (reference sequence). The CDR3 DNA reads as TGTGCCAGCAGCTTATCTAGCGGGAGGGTTGAGCAGTTCTTC. It is translated as CASSLSSGRVEQFF.